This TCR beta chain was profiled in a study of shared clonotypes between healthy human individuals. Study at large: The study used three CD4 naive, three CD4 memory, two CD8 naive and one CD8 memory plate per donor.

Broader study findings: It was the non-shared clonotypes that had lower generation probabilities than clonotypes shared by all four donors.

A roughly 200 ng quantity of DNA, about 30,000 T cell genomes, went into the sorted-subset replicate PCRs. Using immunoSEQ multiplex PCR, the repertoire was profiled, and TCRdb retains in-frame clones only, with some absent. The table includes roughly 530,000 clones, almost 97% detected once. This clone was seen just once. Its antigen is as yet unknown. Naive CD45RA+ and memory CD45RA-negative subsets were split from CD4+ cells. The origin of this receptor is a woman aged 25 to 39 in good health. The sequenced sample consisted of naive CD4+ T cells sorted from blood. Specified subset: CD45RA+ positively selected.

CDR3 sequence reads: CASSLFREGPSSDTQYF. The DNA for the CDR3 is TGTGCCAGCAGTTTGTTTAGGGAGGGACCTTCGTCAGATACGCAGTATTTT. The chain has TRBV28 and TRBJ2-3; 7 positions match TRBD2. The CDR3 loop spans 17 amino acids. The germline gives CDR1 MDHEN, CDR2 SYDVKM. V dropped 3 bases and J dropped 4; count of bases not matched to a gene: 13.